The present entry profiles one TCR beta chain with its context. Antigen unknown. The record originates from a study of cytomegalovirus exposure and HLA in healthy donors. Turning to the study itself: It was reported in a later analysis that the same platform had been used for the 90 to 150 validation repertoires as for the 550 to 700 first-cohort repertoires.

Between the trimmed V and J ends, which lost 2 bases and 6 bases, there was a span of 14 bases. This CDR3 spans 14 amino acids. The germline V gene encodes CDR1 MNHEY and CDR2 SMNVEV (reference sequence). Sequenced by immunoSEQ multiplex PCR; TCRdb stores in-frame clones only, minus some. The sample lists roughly 300,000 clones; around 90% were seen once. Study results and limitations: Confirmation in vitro established that a few CMV-associated chains were specific for CMV antigens. The study designated 160 or so TCR beta chains cytomegalovirus-associated. Among TCR sequences, most were rare, though some public TCRs appeared in many donors.

The chain has TRBV27 and TRBJ2-7, with D possibly TRBD2 on 5 matching bases. The origin of this receptor is a woman in her twenties or thirties in good health and CMV-seropositive. Sample: PBMCs. The CDR3 is CASSLSPEGLEQYF. The CDR3 DNA is TGTGCCAGCAGTTTAAGCCCAGAGGGTCTCGAGCAGTACTTC.